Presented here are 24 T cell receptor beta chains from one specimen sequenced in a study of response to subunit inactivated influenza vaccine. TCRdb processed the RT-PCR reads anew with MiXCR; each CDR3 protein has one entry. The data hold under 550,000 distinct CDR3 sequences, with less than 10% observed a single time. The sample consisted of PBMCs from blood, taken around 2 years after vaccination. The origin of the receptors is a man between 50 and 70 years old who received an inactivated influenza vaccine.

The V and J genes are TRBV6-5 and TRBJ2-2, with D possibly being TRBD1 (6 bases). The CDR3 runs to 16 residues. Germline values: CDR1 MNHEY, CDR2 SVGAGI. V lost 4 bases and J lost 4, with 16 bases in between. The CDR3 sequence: CASSWDKRVGTGELFF. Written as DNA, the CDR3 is TGTGCCAGCAGTTGGGACAAGCGCGTAGGCACCGGGGAGCTGTTTTTT.

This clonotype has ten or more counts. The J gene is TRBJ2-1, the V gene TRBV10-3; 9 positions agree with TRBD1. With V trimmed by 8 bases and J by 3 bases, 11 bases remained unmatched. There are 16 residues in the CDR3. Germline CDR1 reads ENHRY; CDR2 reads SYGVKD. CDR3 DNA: TGTGCCATCGGAGACGTGGGACAGGGATTCTACAATGAGCAGTTCTTC. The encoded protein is CAIGDVGQGFYNEQFF.

The CDR3 region has the DNA TGCGCCAGCAGATCGGGACTAGCGGGGGGCCTGGGGGCAGATACGCAGTATTTT. The encoded protein is CASRSGLAGGLGADTQYF. V is TRBV5-1 and J is TRBJ2-3, with 15 bases fitting TRBD2. CDR1 SGHRS and CDR2 YFSETQ come from the germline V gene. CDR3 length: 18 amino acids. V was clipped by 5 bases and J by 4 bases; unmatched bases: 11.

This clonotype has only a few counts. The CDR3 DNA reads TGTGCCAGCAGCCAAGAAAAGGGAAACACCATATATTTT. Translated: CASSQEKGNTIYF. This chain connects TRBV4-2 to TRBJ1-3, with unresolved D. The CDR3 covers 13 residues. V lost 0 bases and J lost 4, with 4 bases in between. Germline V gene lookup returns CDR1 LGHNA and CDR2 YNFKEQ.

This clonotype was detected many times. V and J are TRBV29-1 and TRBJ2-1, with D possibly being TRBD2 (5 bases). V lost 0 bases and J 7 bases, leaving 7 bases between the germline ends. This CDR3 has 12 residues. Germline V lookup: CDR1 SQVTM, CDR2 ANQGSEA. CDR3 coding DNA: TGCAGCGTTGAAGATTCGGGGAATGAGCAGTTCTTC. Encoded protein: CSVEDSGNEQFF.

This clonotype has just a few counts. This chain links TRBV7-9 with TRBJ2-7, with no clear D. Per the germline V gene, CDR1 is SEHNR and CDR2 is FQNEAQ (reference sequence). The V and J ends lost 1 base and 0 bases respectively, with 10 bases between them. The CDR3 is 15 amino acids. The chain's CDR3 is CASSLGPQSSYEQYF. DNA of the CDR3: TGTGCCAGCAGCTTAGGGCCACAGAGCTCCTACGAGCAGTACTTC.

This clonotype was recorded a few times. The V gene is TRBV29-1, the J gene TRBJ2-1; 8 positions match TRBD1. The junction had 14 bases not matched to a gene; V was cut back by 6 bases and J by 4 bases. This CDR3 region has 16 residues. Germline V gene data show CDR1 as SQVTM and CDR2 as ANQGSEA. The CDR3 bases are TGCAGCGTCGATCACCTACTACAGGGGGGTTACAATGAGCAGTTCTTC. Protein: CSVDHLLQGGYNEQFF.

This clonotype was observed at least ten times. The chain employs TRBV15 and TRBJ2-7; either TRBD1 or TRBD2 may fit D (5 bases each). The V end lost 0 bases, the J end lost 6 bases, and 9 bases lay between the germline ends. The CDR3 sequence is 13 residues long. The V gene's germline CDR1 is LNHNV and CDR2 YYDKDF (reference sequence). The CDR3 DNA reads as TGTGCCACCAGCAGAGATCCTGGGGGCGAGCAGTACTTC. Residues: CATSRDPGGEQYF.

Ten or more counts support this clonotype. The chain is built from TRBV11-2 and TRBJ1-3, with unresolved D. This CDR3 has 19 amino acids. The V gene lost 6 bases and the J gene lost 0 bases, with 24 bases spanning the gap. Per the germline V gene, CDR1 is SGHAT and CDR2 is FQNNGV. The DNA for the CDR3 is TGTGCCAGCAGTCGTGGACTTCGGACGAGAATATCCTCTGGAAACACCATATATTTT. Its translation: CASSRGLRTRISSGNTIYF.

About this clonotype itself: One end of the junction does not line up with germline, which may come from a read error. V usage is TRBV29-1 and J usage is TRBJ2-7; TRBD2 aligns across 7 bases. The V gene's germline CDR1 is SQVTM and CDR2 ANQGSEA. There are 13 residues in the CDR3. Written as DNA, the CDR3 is TGCCGCGTTGACCACCCGGGAGGTTACGAGCAGTACTTC. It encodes CRVDHPGGYEQYF.

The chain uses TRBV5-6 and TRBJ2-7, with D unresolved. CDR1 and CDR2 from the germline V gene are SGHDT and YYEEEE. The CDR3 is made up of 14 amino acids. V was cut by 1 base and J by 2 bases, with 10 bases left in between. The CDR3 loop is CASSLFYRTYEQYF. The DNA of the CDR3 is TGTGCCAGCAGCTTGTTTTACAGAACCTACGAGCAGTACTTC.

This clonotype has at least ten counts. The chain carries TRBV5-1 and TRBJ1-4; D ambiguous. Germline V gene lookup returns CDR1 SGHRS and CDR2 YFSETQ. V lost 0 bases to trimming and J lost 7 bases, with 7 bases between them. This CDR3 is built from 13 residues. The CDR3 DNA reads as TGCGCCAGCAGCTTGGTCAGTAGTGAAAAACTGTTTTTT. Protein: CASSLVSSEKLFF.

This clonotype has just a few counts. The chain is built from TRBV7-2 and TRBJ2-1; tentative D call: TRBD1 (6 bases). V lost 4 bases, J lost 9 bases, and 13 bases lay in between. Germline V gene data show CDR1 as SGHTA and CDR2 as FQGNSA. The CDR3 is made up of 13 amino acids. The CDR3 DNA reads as TGTGCCAGCAGCTACTCACAGGGAAGTGAGCAGTTCTTC. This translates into CASSYSQGSEQFF.

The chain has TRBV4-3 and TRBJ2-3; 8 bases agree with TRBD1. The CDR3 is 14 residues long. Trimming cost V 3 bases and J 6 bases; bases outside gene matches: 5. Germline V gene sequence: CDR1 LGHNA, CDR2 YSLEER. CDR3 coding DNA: TGCGCCAGCAGCCACGCAGGGGGCGCGGATACGCAGTATTTT. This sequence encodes CASSHAGGADTQYF.

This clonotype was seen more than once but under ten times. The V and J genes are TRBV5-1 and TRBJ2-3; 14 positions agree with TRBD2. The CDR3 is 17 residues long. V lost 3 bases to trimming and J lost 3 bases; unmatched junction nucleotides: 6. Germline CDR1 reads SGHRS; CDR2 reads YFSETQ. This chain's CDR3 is CASSYPGLAGETDTQYF. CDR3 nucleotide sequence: TGCGCCAGCAGCTATCCGGGACTAGCGGGGGAGACAGATACGCAGTATTTT. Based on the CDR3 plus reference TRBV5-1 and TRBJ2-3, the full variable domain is KAGVTQTPRYLIKTRGQQVTLSCSPISGHRSVSWYQQTPGQGLQFLFEYFSETQRNKGNFPGRFSGRQFSNSRSEMNVSTLELGDSALYLCASSYPGLAGETDTQYFGPGTRLTVL.

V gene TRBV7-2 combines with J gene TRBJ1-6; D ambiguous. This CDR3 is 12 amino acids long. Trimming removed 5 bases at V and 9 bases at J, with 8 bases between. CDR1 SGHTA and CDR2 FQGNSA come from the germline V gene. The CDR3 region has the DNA TGTGCCAGCAGCCCAGTGGGTTCACCCCTCCACTTT. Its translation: CASSPVGSPLHF.

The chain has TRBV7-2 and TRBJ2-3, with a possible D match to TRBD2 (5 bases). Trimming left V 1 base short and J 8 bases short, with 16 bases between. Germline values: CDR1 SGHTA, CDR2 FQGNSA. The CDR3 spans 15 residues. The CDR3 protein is CASSLGLATSGTQYF. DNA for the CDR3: TGTGCCAGCAGCTTAGGCCTAGCAACAAGTGGTACGCAGTATTTT.

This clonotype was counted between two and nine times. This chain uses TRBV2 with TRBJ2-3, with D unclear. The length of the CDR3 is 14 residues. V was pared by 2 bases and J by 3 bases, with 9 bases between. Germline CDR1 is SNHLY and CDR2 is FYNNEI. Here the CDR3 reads CASSEIRPTDTQYF. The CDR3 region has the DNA TGTGCCAGCAGTGAAATCCGGCCGACAGATACGCAGTATTTT.

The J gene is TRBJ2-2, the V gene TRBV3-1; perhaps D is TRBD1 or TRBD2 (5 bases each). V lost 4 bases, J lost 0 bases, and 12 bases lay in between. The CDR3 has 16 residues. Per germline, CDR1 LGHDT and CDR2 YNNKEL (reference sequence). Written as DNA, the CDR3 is TGTGCCAGCAGCCCTGTGGGGGTGTCGAACACCGGGGAGCTGTTTTTT. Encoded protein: CASSPVGVSNTGELFF.

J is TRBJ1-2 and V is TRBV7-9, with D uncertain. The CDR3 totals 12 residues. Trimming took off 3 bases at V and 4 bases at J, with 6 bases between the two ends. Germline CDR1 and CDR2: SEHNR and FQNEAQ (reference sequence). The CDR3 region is CASSLSFYGYTF. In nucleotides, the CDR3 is TGTGCCAGCAGCTTGAGTTTCTATGGCTACACCTTC.

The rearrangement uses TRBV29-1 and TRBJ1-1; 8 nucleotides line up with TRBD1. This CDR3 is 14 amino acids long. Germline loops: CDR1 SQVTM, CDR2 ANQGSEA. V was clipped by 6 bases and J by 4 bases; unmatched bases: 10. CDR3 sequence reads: CSVGTGGNPTEAFF. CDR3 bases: TGCAGCGTAGGAACAGGGGGTAACCCCACTGAAGCTTTCTTT.

The CDR3 spells CASSETATNEKLFF. DNA of the CDR3: TGTGCCAGCAGTGAAACAGCAACTAATGAAAAACTGTTTTTT. The chain employs TRBV6-1 and TRBJ1-4; D ambiguous. Looked up from germline, CDR1 is MNHNS and CDR2 is SASEGT. Between the trimmed V and J ends, which lost 2 bases and 0 bases, there was a span of 4 bases. The CDR3 runs to 14 residues.

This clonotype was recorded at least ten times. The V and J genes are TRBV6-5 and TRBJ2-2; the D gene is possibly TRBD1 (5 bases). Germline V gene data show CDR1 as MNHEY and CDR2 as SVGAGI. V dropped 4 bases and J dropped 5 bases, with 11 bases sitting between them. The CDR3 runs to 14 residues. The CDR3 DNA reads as TGTGCCAGCAGTTCAGGTCAGGGAACCGGGGAGCTGTTTTTT. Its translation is CASSSGQGTGELFF.

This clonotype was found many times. The CDR3 DNA is TGTGCCAGCAGCCAAGATTTCAGGGAGAAAAAACTGTTTTTT. It codes for CASSQDFREKKLFF. The gene calls are TRBV4-2 and TRBJ1-4; maybe TRBD1 (5 bases). Trimming removed 0 bases from V and 9 bases from J, with 11 bases in between. The CDR3 length is 14 residues. Germline CDR1 reads LGHNA; CDR2 reads YNFKEQ.